The 29 T cell receptor beta chains given below trace back to one sample, sequenced in a study of blood T cell repertoires in COVID-19. TCRdb's table, derived via immunoSEQ multiplex PCR, lists solely in-frame clones and lacks some. The profile shows roughly 74,000 clones, around nine tenths of them singletons. Source material: PBMCs or T cells enriched from blood (not recorded which). These receptors were obtained from a woman between 45 and 65 years old with acute COVID-19.

This chain connects TRBV11-3 to TRBJ2-1, with TRBD2 identical over 12 bases. V lost 0 bases and J lost 12; bases outside the gene matches: 15. This CDR3 comprises 18 residues. Germline V gene data show CDR1 as SGHNT and CDR2 as YENEEA. The CDR3 nucleotides read TGTGCCAGCAGCTTAGAAGGGTCCCGACTAGCGGGGGAAAACTGGCAGTTCTTC. Its protein is CASSLEGSRLAGENWQFF. Full variable domain (outside the CDR3, taken from reference TRBV11-3 and TRBJ2-1): EAGVVQSPRYKIIEKKQPVAFWCNPISGHNTLYWYLQNLGQGPELLIRYENEEAVDDSQLPKDRFSAERLKGVDSTLKIQPAELGDSAVYLCASSLEGSRLAGENWQFFGPGTRLTVL.

This clone was observed once. The chain joins TRBV6-5 to TRBJ2-3, with 9 bases fitting TRBD2. Germline loops: CDR1 MNHEY, CDR2 SVGAGI. The CDR3 extends over 15 amino acids. Trimming at V came to 6 bases and at J to 0 bases, leaving 4 bases not matched to a gene. CDR3 coding DNA: TGTGCCAGCAGCTCTAGCGGGATAAGCACAGATACGCAGTATTTT. The encoded protein is CASSSSGISTDTQYF.

The chain recombines TRBV5-4 with TRBJ1-1; 7 bases are a match to TRBD1. The trim removed 0 bases at V and 11 bases at J, leaving 7 bases unmatched. Germline CDR1 reads SGHNT; CDR2 reads YYREEE (reference sequence). This CDR3 comprises 13 residues. This CDR3 is CASSLARQGVAFF. The DNA for the CDR3 is TGTGCCAGCAGCTTGGCCAGGCAGGGGGTTGCTTTCTTT.

This chain connects TRBV9 to TRBJ1-1; TRBD1 might be the D (5 bases). Germline V CDR1 and CDR2: SGDLS, YYNGEE. This CDR3 region has 16 residues. Trimming removed 1 base from V and 1 base from J, with 14 bases in between. The CDR3 protein is CASSVSVGVANTEAFF. CDR3 DNA: TGTGCCAGCAGCGTAAGTGTAGGGGTCGCGAACACTGAAGCTTTCTTT. The entire variable domain, with the rest obtained from reference TRBV9 and TRBJ1-1, is as follows: DSGVTQTPKHLITATGQRVTLRCSPRSGDLSVYWYQQSLDQGLQFLIQYYNGEERAKGNILERFSAQQFPDLHSELNLSSLELGDSALYFCASSVSVGVANTEAFFGQGTRLTVV.

The chain uses TRBV27 and TRBJ1-1; the D gene is possibly TRBD1 (5 bases). CDR3 length: 12 amino acids. V lost 2 bases and J lost 11, with 12 bases in between. Germline V gene data show CDR1 as MNHEY and CDR2 as SMNVEV (reference sequence). The CDR3 protein is CASSLTQGMAFF. Written as DNA, the CDR3 is TGTGCCAGCAGTTTAACCCAGGGTATGGCTTTCTTT.

The gene calls are TRBV11-3 and TRBJ1-2; no definite D call. Per the germline V gene, CDR1 is SGHNT and CDR2 is YENEEA. CDR3 size: 16 residues. Trimming removed 5 bases at V and 0 bases at J, with 16 bases between. CDR3 residues: CASSPRREKSNYGYTF. The CDR3 DNA sequence: TGTGCCAGCAGCCCGAGAAGGGAGAAATCTAACTATGGCTACACCTTC.

J is TRBJ2-7 and V is TRBV18; 9 nucleotides align to TRBD1. In germline, CDR1 is KGHSH, CDR2 LQKENI. V was clipped by 3 bases and J by 2 bases; unmatched bases: 8. This CDR3 has 16 residues. CDR3 coding DNA: TGTGCCAGCTCACCGAGGAGGGACAGGGACCCCTACGAGCAGTACTTC. It codes for CASSPRRDRDPYEQYF. Combining the CDR3 with reference TRBV18 and TRBJ2-7 gives the whole variable domain NAGVMQNPRHLVRRRGQEARLRCSPMKGHSHVYWYRQLPEEGLKFMVYLQKENIIDESGMPKERFSAEFPKEGPSILRIQQVVRGDSAAYFCASSPRRDRDPYEQYFGPGTRLTVT.

J is TRBJ2-2 and V is TRBV6-2 or TRBV6-3; D gene uncertain. V was trimmed by 6 bases and J by 4 bases, leaving 6 bases between them. Germline V lookup: CDR1 MNHEY, CDR2 SVGEGT. There are 12 residues in the CDR3. The CDR3 loop is CASSISTGELFF. CDR3 sequence (DNA): TGTGCCAGCAGCATCTCCACCGGGGAGCTGTTTTTT.

The chain is built from TRBV30 and TRBJ1-5; a possible D gene is TRBD1 (5 bases). Trimming stripped 0 bases from V and 2 bases from J, with 5 bases between. The CDR3 is 13 residues long. Looked up from germline, CDR1 is GTSNPN and CDR2 is SVGIG (reference sequence). In DNA form, the CDR3 reads TGTGCCTGGAGTGTACAGGGCAATCAGCCCCAGCATTTT. Its protein is CAWSVQGNQPQHF. Combining the CDR3 with reference TRBV30 and TRBJ1-5 gives the whole variable domain SQTIHQWPATLVQPVGSPLSLECTVEGTSNPNLYWYRQAAGRGLQLLFYSVGIGQISSEVPQNLSASRPQDRQFILSSKKLLLSDSGFYLCAWSVQGNQPQHFGDGTRLSIL.

This rearrangement joins TRBV10-1 to TRBJ1-2; D unresolved. CDR3 size: 13 residues. Germline V gene sequence: CDR1 WNHNN, CDR2 SYGVQD (reference sequence). Trimming pared 4 bases from V and 0 bases from J, leaving 6 bases between. CDR3 bases: TGCGCCAGCAGTGCTGCAGCTAACTATGGCTACACCTTC. It encodes CASSAAANYGYTF.

The V and J genes are TRBV6-5 and TRBJ2-3, with 11 positions matching TRBD1. Germline V gene data show CDR1 as MNHEY and CDR2 as SVGAGI. Trimming removed 5 bases from V and 7 bases from J; junction bases left unmatched: 8. This CDR3 has 15 residues. CDR3: CASSIRDRGANTQYF. CDR3 nucleotide sequence: TGTGCCAGCAGTATCCGGGACAGGGGGGCAAATACGCAGTATTTT.

The chain combines TRBV19 with TRBJ1-2, with a tentative D call TRBD1 (6 bases). V lost 6 bases and J lost 2, with 13 bases in between. Germline assignment: CDR1 LNHDA and CDR2 SQIVND (reference sequence). This CDR3 is 14 amino acids long. The CDR3 is CASSRGPGNYGYTF. The CDR3 DNA follows: TGTGCCAGTAGCAGGGGCCCGGGAAACTATGGCTACACCTTC.

The rearrangement links TRBV29-1 to TRBJ2-7; TRBD1 agrees at 7 bases. The V segment lost 5 bases and the J segment 6 bases; nucleotides outside the gene matches: 10. The CDR3 length is 13 residues. Germline CDR1 is SQVTM and CDR2 is ANQGSEA. The DNA of the CDR3 is TGCAGCGTTAGGGGACAGCAAGTACGCGAGCAGTACTTC. Translating gives CSVRGQQVREQYF.

This clone was seen a single time. The chain has TRBV7-6 and TRBJ1-1; 8 bases align to TRBD1. Germline values: CDR1 SGHVS, CDR2 FNYEAQ. The junction had 0 bases not matched to a gene; V was cut back by 3 bases and J by 0 bases. CDR3 length: 14 amino acids. CDR3 sequence reads: CASSLGQVNTEAFF. The CDR3 DNA reads as TGTGCCAGCAGCTTGGGACAGGTGAACACTGAAGCTTTCTTT.

V gene TRBV12-3 or TRBV12-4 combines with J gene TRBJ1-5; no clear D gene. The length of the CDR3 is 13 residues. Trimming took off 3 bases at V and 0 bases at J, with 3 bases between the two ends. The chain's CDR3 is CASSFYSNQPQHF. CDR3 DNA sequence: TGTGCCAGCAGTTTTTATAGCAATCAGCCCCAGCATTTT.

V usage is TRBV5-6 and J usage is TRBJ1-6, with D tentatively TRBD1 (6 bases). The CDR3 totals 18 residues. Germline CDR1 reads SGHDT; CDR2 reads YYEEEE. Trimming took 1 base from V and 6 from J, leaving 20 bases between them. CDR3 protein: CASSLLGARFRGNSPLHF. In DNA form, the CDR3 reads TGTGCCAGCAGCTTGCTGGGGGCTAGATTCAGGGGTAATTCACCCCTCCACTTT.

The chain links TRBV6-2 or TRBV6-3 to TRBJ1-3, with D perhaps TRBD1 (5 bases). Trimming stripped 0 bases from V and 3 bases from J, with 9 bases between. The CDR3 runs 15 residues. Germline CDR1 and CDR2: MNHEY and SVGEGT. CDR3 DNA sequence: TGTGCCAGCAGTTACTCGGGACTGATTGGAAACACCATATATTTT. It translates to CASSYSGLIGNTIYF.

The V call is TRBV19, the J call TRBJ1-5; D is possibly TRBD1 (5 bases). Trimming cost V 3 bases and J 2 bases, with 8 bases left between them. CDR3 length: 14 residues. Germline assignment: CDR1 LNHDA and CDR2 SQIVND (reference sequence). In DNA, the CDR3 is TGTGCCAGTAGTATGGGGCTGCGCAATCAGCCCCAGCATTTT. It codes for CASSMGLRNQPQHF.

The CDR3 DNA is TGCAGCGTTGCGGCTAGCGCGAACTCGGGACGCACAGATACGCAGTATTTT. It translates to CSVAASANSGRTDTQYF. This rearrangement joins TRBV29-1 to TRBJ2-3; tentative D call: TRBD2 (6 bases). Germline CDR1 is SQVTM and CDR2 is ANQGSEA. Between the trimmed V and J ends, which lost 4 bases and 1 base, there was a span of 21 bases. This CDR3 spans 17 amino acids.

This sequence joins TRBV7-2 and TRBJ1-1, with 8 bases aligning to TRBD1. Trimming at V came to 5 bases and at J to 1 base, leaving 3 bases not matched to a gene. Germline lookup yields CDR1 SGHTA and CDR2 FQGNSA. The CDR3 has 14 amino acids. The CDR3 protein is CASSRDRRNTEAFF. Here the CDR3 DNA reads TGTGCCAGCAGCCGGGACAGGCGGAACACTGAAGCTTTCTTT.

In DNA form, the CDR3 reads TGTGCCTGGGAGGTCCAGGGCACAGATACGCAGTATTTT. Protein: CAWEVQGTDTQYF. The rearrangement uses TRBV30 and TRBJ2-3; D is unresolved. The germline CDR1 and CDR2 sequences are GTSNPN and SVGIG (reference sequence). This CDR3 is 13 amino acids long. Trimming shortened V by 5 bases and J by 1 base, and 10 bases separated the two germline ends.

The J gene is TRBJ2-2, the V gene TRBV7-2; 8 bases line up with TRBD2. Germline values: CDR1 SGHTA, CDR2 FQGNSA. Losses at the gene ends were 5 bases for V and 5 bases for J; bases not matched to a gene: 13. The CDR3 spans 17 residues. DNA of the CDR3: TGTGCCAGCAGCCCCGAAGTTAGACTAGCGACGACCGGGGAGCTGTTTTTT. As protein: CASSPEVRLATTGELFF.

J is TRBJ2-5 and V is TRBV9, with 8 nucleotides matching TRBD1. This CDR3 has 16 amino acids. Germline trimming cut 0 bases from V and 5 bases from J; bases unmatched to any gene: 9. CDR1 and CDR2 (germline): SGDLS, YYNGEE. As DNA, the CDR3 is TGTGCCAGCAGCGTAGGCCAAGGACAGGGTTTGGAGACCCAGTACTTC. Its translation: CASSVGQGQGLETQYF.

This clone was seen more than once but under ten times. The chain combines TRBV12-3 or TRBV12-4 with TRBJ2-3, with D perhaps matching TRBD1 (6 bases). The CDR3 extends over 13 amino acids. The germline V and J ends were trimmed by 8 bases and 1 base, with 10 bases remaining between them. The CDR3 reads CASRDTGTDTQYF. The CDR3 DNA is TGTGCCAGCCGGGACACCGGCACAGATACGCAGTATTTT.

The J gene is TRBJ2-7, the V gene TRBV5-1, with 10 bases lining up with TRBD2. Unmatched junction bases numbered 9, after V lost 4 bases and J lost 5 bases. CDR1 is SGHRS and CDR2 is YFSETQ in the germline V gene. This CDR3 contains 15 residues. This CDR3 reads CASSVPSGSPNEQYF. As DNA, the CDR3 is TGCGCCAGCAGCGTTCCTAGCGGGAGCCCCAACGAGCAGTACTTC.

Here the CDR3 DNA reads TGTGCCAGCAGTGAACTAGGGGGGGTCAATGAGCAGTTCTTC. Translated, it gives CASSELGGVNEQFF. This chain uses TRBV2 with TRBJ2-1, with TRBD2 as a possible D gene (7 bases). Trimming removed 2 bases from V and 6 bases from J, with 11 bases in between. CDR1 SNHLY and CDR2 FYNNEI come from the germline V gene. This CDR3 has 14 amino acids.

V gene TRBV7-2 combines with J gene TRBJ2-1; 9 bases line up with TRBD2. V lost 1 base, J lost 2 bases, and 6 bases stayed unmatched. The V gene's germline CDR1 is SGHTA and CDR2 FQGNSA. The CDR3 covers 17 residues. CDR3 nucleotide sequence: TGTGCCAGCAGCTTAGGGCGCGGGAGGGCCGCCTACAATGAGCAGTTCTTC. Protein: CASSLGRGRAAYNEQFF.

This chain joins TRBV7-9 and TRBJ1-1; 7 nucleotides line up with TRBD1. The germline gives CDR1 SEHNR, CDR2 FQNEAQ (reference sequence). The ends lost 6 bases at V and 4 bases at J; junction bases unmatched: 5. This CDR3 region has 13 residues. CDR3: CASRDRVPTEAFF. The CDR3 DNA reads as TGTGCCAGCAGAGACAGGGTACCCACTGAAGCTTTCTTT.

The chain has TRBV24-1 and TRBJ1-5, with D tentatively TRBD1 (6 bases). V was trimmed by 2 bases and J by 5 bases, leaving 15 bases between them. The CDR3 runs to 16 residues. Germline V lookup: CDR1 KGHDR, CDR2 SFDVKD. CDR3 amino acids: CATSDSGHGVYQPQHF. CDR3 in DNA: TGTGCCACCAGTGATTCGGGACACGGAGTCTATCAGCCCCAGCATTTT.